Following are 28 T cell receptor beta chains from one sample sequenced in a study of post-analysis software for immune sequencing data. Study outcomes and limitations: TRBV segments more frequent in patients than in controls numbered roughly 5 and included TRBV5-6, TRBV5-1 and TRBV20-1.

These receptors' targets are unknown. Incorporated into the TCR beta cDNA libraries were unique molecular identifiers, which served to reduce PCR and sequencing biases. TCRdb called the PCR reads again in MiXCR, with one record for every CDR3 protein. The sample lists about 770,000 distinct CDR3 sequences, approximately 44% seen once, with 4.9% in the top ten. Sequencing used blood. The receptors were sampled from a girl aged 5-17 years with multiple sclerosis.

In this sample, this clonotype turned up a few times. J is TRBJ2-5 and V is TRBV4-1, with D perhaps matching TRBD1 or TRBD2 (5 bases each). Germline values: CDR1 MGHRA, CDR2 YSYEKL. The V gene lost 0 bases and the J gene lost 4 bases, with 12 bases spanning the gap. The CDR3 is 15 residues long. Here the CDR3 DNA reads TGCGCCAGCAGCCAAGATCTCGGGACCGGAGAGACCCAGTACTTC. Amino acid sequence: CASSQDLGTGETQYF.

The rearrangement joins TRBV9 to TRBJ1-3, with no clear D. Germline V CDR1 and CDR2: SGDLS, YYNGEE. The CDR3 sequence is 13 residues long. Trimming removed 4 bases from V and 0 bases from J, with 5 bases in between. The CDR3 loop reads CASSLSSGNTIYF. The CDR3 coding sequence is TGTGCCAGCAGCCTGAGCTCTGGAAACACCATATATTTT.

The chain uses TRBV5-6 and TRBJ1-1; TRBD1 agrees at 8 bases. Germline CDR1 and CDR2: SGHDT and YYEEEE. J was trimmed by 5 bases and V by 1 base; bases with no gene match: 4. The CDR3 has 14 residues. The CDR3 DNA reads TGTGCCAGCAGCTTGTTACAGGGGGTAACTGAAGCTTTCTTT. It specifies CASSLLQGVTEAFF.

The chain joins TRBV9 to TRBJ2-6, with 8 bases fitting TRBD1. Germline V gene sequence: CDR1 SGDLS, CDR2 YYNGEE. With V trimmed by 0 bases and J by 8 bases, 7 bases remained unmatched. The CDR3 sequence is 16 residues long. This chain's CDR3 is CASSVGRSGGSNVLTF. The CDR3 DNA follows: TGTGCCAGCAGCGTAGGTCGGTCAGGGGGCTCCAACGTCCTGACTTTC.

This chain uses TRBV2 with TRBJ2-2; 11 bases line up with TRBD2. The CDR3 length is 15 residues. Germline V CDR1 and CDR2: SNHLY, FYNNEI. J gave up 5 bases and V 7 bases, and 6 bases lay outside the gene matches. The CDR3 nucleotides read TGTGCCAGCACTTGGCTAGCGGGAGGTACCGGGGAGCTGTTTTTT. Its protein product is CASTWLAGGTGELFF.

This clonotype was seen once. The chain combines TRBV10-3 with TRBJ2-4; TRBD2 agrees at 10 bases. The tail of the sequence fits TRBJ2-7 better, so the J call may be wrong. The CDR3 runs 18 residues. Germline V gene lookup returns CDR1 ENHRY and CDR2 SYGVKD. This chain's CDR3 is CAISETLGSGRYPYEQYF. DNA of the CDR3: TGTGCCATCAGTGAGACCTTGGGTAGCGGGAGGTACCCCTACGAGCAGTACTTC.

V usage is TRBV6-5 and J usage is TRBJ1-1; D ambiguous. The CDR3 consists of 14 residues. V lost 0 bases, J lost 5 bases, and 10 bases lay in between. Germline CDR1 and CDR2: MNHEY and SVGAGI. As DNA, the CDR3 is TGTGCCAGCAGTTACTCGATACGGGAAACTGAAGCTTTCTTT. Translated: CASSYSIRETEAFF.

This clonotype came up a few times. The rearrangement uses TRBV9 and TRBJ2-5, with 9 bases lining up with TRBD1. Germline assignment: CDR1 SGDLS and CDR2 YYNGEE. V trimming: 4 bases; J trimming: 5 bases; junction bases outside the gene matches: 9. The CDR3 consists of 15 residues. The CDR3 sequence: CASSFGQGQRETQYF. The CDR3 nucleotides are TGTGCCAGCAGCTTCGGACAGGGGCAGAGGGAGACCCAGTACTTC.

The V gene is TRBV3-1, the J gene TRBJ2-7, with D maybe TRBD2 (6 bases). Between the trimmed V and J ends, which lost 0 bases and 9 bases, there was a span of 9 bases. The CDR3 covers 12 residues. Germline CDR1 and CDR2: LGHDT and YNNKEL (reference sequence). The CDR3 sequence: CASSQEAGGQYF. CDR3 DNA sequence: TGTGCCAGCAGCCAAGAAGCGGGCGGGCAGTACTTC.

The CDR3 coding sequence is TGTGCCAGCAGCCTCACGGGACAGGGCTCCTACGAGCAGTACTTC. Translating gives CASSLTGQGSYEQYF. The chain joins TRBV14 to TRBJ2-7; TRBD1 matches 9 bases. This CDR3 has 15 amino acids. Germline values: CDR1 SGHDN, CDR2 FVKESK. Losses at the gene ends were 4 bases for V and 0 bases for J; bases not matched to a gene: 4.

This clonotype turned up a few times. CDR3 DNA: TGTGCCACCAGCAGAGATCGGGCTAGCGGGAATCGGGGGGAGCAGTTCTTC. Protein product: CATSRDRASGNRGEQFF. The chain couples TRBV15 to TRBJ2-1; 9 nucleotides align to TRBD2. Trimming took 0 bases from V and 10 from J; bases not matched to a gene: 13. The CDR3 has 17 amino acids. In germline, CDR1 is LNHNV, CDR2 YYDKDF (reference sequence).

This clonotype was observed a handful of times. V usage is TRBV20-1 and J usage is TRBJ2-4; TRBD2 might be the D (5 bases). The CDR3 consists of 15 residues. Germline values: CDR1 DFQATT, CDR2 SNEGSKA (reference sequence). V shed 0 bases and J shed 3 bases, with 12 bases lying between them. The chain's CDR3 is CSARELDWVKNIQYF. CDR3 bases: TGCAGTGCTAGAGAACTAGATTGGGTCAAAAACATTCAGTACTTC.

The table lists this clonotype with a few counts. The chain couples TRBV15 to TRBJ2-5; 7 nucleotides agree with TRBD1. The CDR3 loop spans 16 amino acids. Germline-derived CDR1 and CDR2 are LNHNV and YYDKDF (reference sequence). Trimming cost V 1 base and J 5 bases; bases outside gene matches: 10. The CDR3 DNA sequence: TGTGCCACCAGCAGAGGACCGGACAGGTTGAGGGAGACCCAGTACTTC. Translation: CATSRGPDRLRETQYF.

There are a few counts of this clonotype. The chain couples TRBV12-3 or TRBV12-4 to TRBJ1-1; TRBD1 is a possible D gene (6 bases). This CDR3 has 14 amino acids. Trimming left V 6 bases short and J 0 bases short, with 11 bases between. CDR3 nucleotides: TGTGCCAGCAGGAGTGCAGGGGTGAACACTGAAGCTTTCTTT. Translated: CASRSAGVNTEAFF.

This sequence joins TRBV7-8 and TRBJ1-5, with D tentatively TRBD1 (6 bases). This CDR3 comprises 16 residues. The germline V gene has CDR1 SGHVS and CDR2 FQNEAQ. V dropped 5 bases and J dropped 1 base, with 15 bases sitting between them. In DNA, the CDR3 is TGTGCCAGCAGCGCGACAGGTCAATTGAGCAATCAGCCCCAGCATTTT. Protein product: CASSATGQLSNQPQHF. The entire variable domain, with the rest obtained from reference TRBV7-8 and TRBJ1-5, is as follows: GAGVSQSPRYKVAKRGQDVALRCDPISGHVSLFWYQQALGQGPEFLTYFQNEAQLDKSGLPSDRFFAERPEGSVSTLKIQRTQQEDSAVYLCASSATGQLSNQPQHFGDGTRLSIL.

The CDR3 nucleotides read TGTGCCACCAGTAACCCATCCGTCCCTTCCAGGGGCAATCAGCCCCAGCATTTT. Amino acid sequence: CATSNPSVPSRGNQPQHF. V gene TRBV24-1 combines with J gene TRBJ1-5, with D perhaps matching TRBD1 (5 bases). Germline CDR1 is KGHDR and CDR2 is SFDVKD. CDR3 length: 18 amino acids. Between the trimmed V and J ends, which lost 6 bases and 2 bases, there was a span of 22 bases.

This chain links TRBV12-3 or TRBV12-4 with TRBJ2-3; 12 bases line up with TRBD2. The CDR3 loop spans 16 amino acids. After removal of 2 bases from V and 4 bases from J, the junction contained 4 bases not matched to a gene. This chain's CDR3 is CASSLWLAGGADTQYF. CDR3 coding DNA: TGTGCCAGCAGTTTATGGCTAGCGGGAGGGGCAGATACGCAGTATTTT.

The genes are TRBV28 and TRBJ2-2, with D perhaps matching TRBD2 (6 bases). The CDR3 contains 15 residues. Germline CDR1 reads MDHEN; CDR2 reads SYDVKM. V was pared by 3 bases and J by 5 bases, with 13 bases between. The CDR3 reads CASSFGGGQTGELFF. In nucleotides, the CDR3 is TGTGCCAGCAGTTTTGGGGGAGGCCAAACCGGGGAGCTGTTTTTT.

This clonotype showed up just a few times. V is TRBV29-1 and J is TRBJ2-7, with unresolved D. The V end lost 2 bases, the J end lost 0 bases, and 11 bases lay between the germline ends. The CDR3 sequence is 14 residues long. The germline gives CDR1 SQVTM, CDR2 ANQGSEA. Here the CDR3 DNA reads TGCAGCGTTGAACTTTCCGGCGGCTCCTACGAGCAGTACTTC. Amino acid sequence: CSVELSGGSYEQYF.

V usage is TRBV4-3 and J usage is TRBJ1-1, with D unclear. The CDR3 is made up of 15 amino acids. V was clipped by 7 bases and J by 5 bases, with 20 bases between them. The germline gives CDR1 LGHNA, CDR2 YSLEER. CDR3 sequence reads: CASKQIESPWTEAFF. CDR3 in DNA: TGCGCCAGCAAGCAGATTGAGTCCCCCTGGACTGAAGCTTTCTTT.

A few counts support this clonotype. This sequence joins TRBV6-5 and TRBJ1-6; no clear D. Deletions cut 0 bases from V and 11 bases from J, with 8 bases between. The CDR3 has 13 residues. Germline V gene data show CDR1 as MNHEY and CDR2 as SVGAGI. The CDR3 bases are TGTGCCAGCAGTTACTCACCGCAGACACCCCTCCACTTT. This sequence encodes CASSYSPQTPLHF.

DNA of the CDR3: TGTGCCAGCAGAATATGGGGGGCTAGCACAGATACGCAGTATTTT. It translates to CASRIWGASTDTQYF. The chain has TRBV7-8 and TRBJ2-3; D might be TRBD1 or TRBD2, each matching 6 bases. The CDR3 spans 15 residues. The V end was cut by 6 bases, the J end by 0 bases, with 13 bases between. Germline CDR1 is SGHVS and CDR2 is FQNEAQ.

V gene TRBV29-1 combines with J gene TRBJ2-1; 9 bases are shared with TRBD2. CDR1 is SQVTM, CDR2 ANQGSEA, per germline. This CDR3 is 12 amino acids long. The J segment lost 9 bases and the V segment lost 3 bases, leaving 3 bases of the junction unmatched. DNA of the CDR3: TGCAGCGTTGAGGGGCGGGAGGGTGAGCAGTTCTTC. It yields the protein CSVEGREGEQFF.

At least ten counts were recorded for this clonotype. The chain employs TRBV7-3 and TRBJ2-5; TRBD1 agrees at 8 bases. The germline V gene has CDR1 SGHTA and CDR2 FQGTGA. The CDR3 length is 13 residues. Trimming took 5 bases from V and 2 from J; bases not matched to a gene: 1. CDR3 in amino acids: CASSQGAQETQYF. DNA for the CDR3: TGTGCCAGCAGCCAGGGGGCACAAGAGACCCAGTACTTC.

This clonotype occurred once. The chain carries TRBV29-1 and TRBJ2-7; TRBD2 agrees at 8 bases. J gave up 5 bases and V 4 bases, and 10 bases lay outside the gene matches. The CDR3 is made up of 14 amino acids. Germline V gives CDR1 SQVTM, CDR2 ANQGSEA. CDR3 coding DNA: TGCAGCGTTGGGTCGGCGGGAGGTCCCCACGAGCAGTACTTC. Its translation is CSVGSAGGPHEQYF.

The chain uses TRBV10-3 and TRBJ2-1, with 9 positions matching TRBD1. The CDR3 totals 14 residues. The trim removed 5 bases at V and 5 bases at J, leaving 4 bases unmatched. The germline CDR1 and CDR2 sequences are ENHRY and SYGVKD. Here the CDR3 DNA reads TGTGCCATCAGTCGGGACAGGGTAAACAATGAGCAGTTCTTC. It yields the protein CAISRDRVNNEQFF.

The J gene is TRBJ2-3, the V gene TRBV28, with TRBD1 matching over 7 bases. CDR1 is MDHEN, CDR2 SYDVKM, per germline. The CDR3 covers 15 residues. V trimming: 7 bases; J trimming: 1 base; junction bases outside the gene matches: 8. The CDR3 DNA sequence: TGTGCCAGCATCCCCCAGGGGGTGGGCACAGATACGCAGTATTTT. This codes for CASIPQGVGTDTQYF.

This clonotype was picked up a small number of times. The chain is built from TRBV6-5 and TRBJ1-2; D remains ambiguous. Trimming cost V 5 bases and J 8 bases, with 12 bases left between them. The CDR3 consists of 12 residues. Looked up from germline, CDR1 is MNHEY and CDR2 is SVGAGI. CDR3: CASSKGMGGYTF. CDR3 nucleotide sequence: TGTGCCAGCAGTAAGGGTATGGGGGGCTACACCTTC.